The next 16 T cell receptor beta chains were all read from a single sample in a study of blood T cell repertoires in COVID-19 (dated by TCRdb to the early 2020s). Library prep was done by the immunoSEQ multiplex PCR assay. Not all clones reach the TCRdb copy of this immuneACCESS table, which keeps in-frame sequences only. Checked studies attribute under half of the gap to unresolved V genes and leave the rest unexplained. The sample table shows roughly 410,000 clones, and 70% to 90% are seen once. The leading ten clones occupy about 1.6% of the sample. Sequencing input: peripheral blood. These TCRs come from a middle-aged woman with COVID-19, enrolled during active disease.

The chain is built from TRBV7-9 and TRBJ1-1; D is possibly TRBD1 (5 bases). V gave up 5 bases and J gave up 6 bases, with 13 bases separating them. Germline V CDR1 and CDR2: SEHNR, FQNEAQ (reference sequence). The CDR3 runs 13 residues. In DNA form, the CDR3 reads TGTGCCAGCAGCCCCCAGCTAGGGGCTGAAGCTTTCTTT. Protein product: CASSPQLGAEAFF.

The V call is TRBV9, the J call TRBJ2-7, with 8 bases lining up with TRBD1. The CDR3 is 14 residues long. V was pared by 4 bases and J by 4 bases, with 7 bases of the junction left unmatched. The germline gives CDR1 SGDLS, CDR2 YYNGEE. The CDR3: CASSKGQGDYEQYF. CDR3 in DNA: TGTGCCAGCAGCAAAGGACAGGGTGATTACGAGCAGTACTTC. Using reference TRBV9 and TRBJ2-7 for the parts outside the CDR3, the full variable domain is DSGVTQTPKHLITATGQRVTLRCSPRSGDLSVYWYQQSLDQGLQFLIQYYNGEERAKGNILERFSAQQFPDLHSELNLSSLELGDSALYFCASSKGQGDYEQYFGPGTRLTVT.

The CDR3 DNA reads as TGCGCCAGCAATCTGGACAACTACTATGGCTACACCTTC. It encodes CASNLDNYYGYTF. This sequence joins TRBV5-1 and TRBJ1-2; D may be TRBD1 (5 bases). V was clipped by 6 bases and J by 3 bases, with 12 bases between them. The CDR3 extends over 13 amino acids. Germline assignment: CDR1 SGHRS and CDR2 YFSETQ.

CDR3 sequence reads: CASTRSYGYTF. The DNA for the CDR3 is TGCGCCAGCACCCGGAGCTATGGCTACACCTTC. The chain joins TRBV4-3 to TRBJ1-2; no clear D gene. This CDR3 contains 11 residues. CDR1 is LGHNA and CDR2 is YSLEER in the germline V gene. The germline V and J ends were trimmed by 7 bases and 4 bases, with 7 bases remaining between them.

In this sample, this clone turned up once. This chain connects TRBV10-2 to TRBJ2-7; D might be TRBD1 (6 bases). V lost 10 bases, J lost 0 bases, and 13 bases lay in between. Germline-derived CDR1 and CDR2 are WSHSY and SAAADI. The CDR3 contains 13 residues. CDR3 in DNA: TGCGCCATCCGGACAGTTTACTCCTACGAGCAGTACTTC. It is translated as CAIRTVYSYEQYF.

The gene calls are TRBV28 and TRBJ1-5; D is possibly TRBD1 (6 bases). Deletions cut 5 bases from V and 6 bases from J, with 11 bases between. The germline V gene has CDR1 MDHEN and CDR2 SYDVKM. CDR3 length equals 13 residues. CDR3 sequence reads: CASSAGAGQPQHF. The CDR3 region has the DNA TGTGCCAGCAGTGCAGGGGCGGGTCAGCCCCAGCATTTT. The variable domain in full, with the rest retrieved from reference TRBV28 and TRBJ1-5, is DVKVTQSSRYLVKRTGEKVFLECVQDMDHENMFWYRQDPGLGLRLIYFSYDVKMKEKGDIPEGYSVSREKKERFSLILESASTNQTSMYLCASSAGAGQPQHFGDGTRLSIL.

In this sample, this clone turned up a few times. The rearrangement joins TRBV9 to TRBJ2-7, with 7 bases that match TRBD1. With 2 bases clipped from V and 5 bases from J, the junction kept 16 bases outside the gene matches. Germline loops: CDR1 SGDLS, CDR2 YYNGEE. This CDR3 spans 17 amino acids. In DNA, the CDR3 is TGTGCCAGCAGCGTCGCCCCGTCTCTTCGGGACAGCCACGAGCAGTACTTC. Protein sequence: CASSVAPSLRDSHEQYF.

This clone appeared once. V and J are TRBV28 and TRBJ2-2, with 7 nucleotides matching TRBD1. This CDR3 comprises 13 residues. In germline, CDR1 is MDHEN, CDR2 SYDVKM. V trimming: 6 bases; J trimming: 5 bases; junction bases outside the gene matches: 3. The CDR3 bases are TGTGCCAGCAGCATCAGGGGGACCGGGGAGCTGTTTTTT. Protein sequence: CASSIRGTGELFF.

The rearrangement uses TRBV7-9 and TRBJ2-1; TRBD2 might be the D (5 bases). From germline, CDR1 is SEHNR and CDR2 FQNEAQ (reference sequence). Trimming left V 2 bases short and J 0 bases short, with 8 bases between. This CDR3 comprises 15 residues. CDR3 region: CASSLSGPSYNEQFF. In nucleotides, the CDR3 is TGTGCCAGCAGCTTAAGCGGCCCCTCCTACAATGAGCAGTTCTTC. Based on the CDR3 plus reference TRBV7-9 and TRBJ2-1, the full variable domain is DTGVSQNPRHKITKRGQNVTFRCDPISEHNRLYWYRQTLGQGPEFLTYFQNEAQLEKSRLLSDRFSAERPKGSFSTLEIQRTEQGDSAMYLCASSLSGPSYNEQFFGPGTRLTVL.

V is TRBV15 and J is TRBJ1-2; D unclear. Germline-derived CDR1 and CDR2 are LNHNV and YYDKDF (reference sequence). V lost 0 bases, J lost 1 base, and 6 bases lay in between. The CDR3 extends over 14 amino acids. DNA for the CDR3: TGTGCCACCAGCAGAGATATCAGTAACTATGGCTACACCTTC. It encodes CATSRDISNYGYTF.

The chain couples TRBV19 to TRBJ2-1; perhaps TRBD2 as D (6 bases). The CDR3 totals 15 residues. Germline CDR1 is LNHDA and CDR2 is SQIVND (reference sequence). The V gene lost 7 bases and the J gene lost 2 bases, with 15 bases spanning the gap. The CDR3 nucleotides are TGTGCCAGTATGAGGCGGGACTCTACCTACAATGAGCAGTTCTTC. It translates to CASMRRDSTYNEQFF.

This clone was seen just once. This chain links TRBV27 with TRBJ2-7; D possibly corresponds to TRBD2 (6 bases). This CDR3 has 16 residues. Germline V gene sequence: CDR1 MNHEY, CDR2 SMNVEV (reference sequence). Trimming cost V 2 bases and J 2 bases, with 16 bases left between them. CDR3 nucleotide sequence: TGTGCCAGCAGTTTAGCGGGGATCAGGTCGACCTACGAGCAGTACTTC. Protein product: CASSLAGIRSTYEQYF.

The V gene is TRBV27, the J gene TRBJ1-5; weak D call: TRBD1 (5 bases). CDR1 is MNHEY and CDR2 is SMNVEV in the germline V gene (reference sequence). V was pared by 5 bases and J by 7 bases, with 18 bases between. This CDR3 region has 15 residues. CDR3 amino acids: CASSTFGRAAQPQHF. CDR3 bases: TGTGCCAGCAGTACTTTTGGCAGGGCTGCCCAGCCCCAGCATTTT.

CDR3 DNA: TGTGCCAGCAGCCCCTCGACGGGGTTCAATGAGCAGTTCTTC. Translated, it gives CASSPSTGFNEQFF. The V gene is TRBV13, the J gene TRBJ2-1; D perhaps matches TRBD2 (5 bases). This CDR3 contains 14 residues. V lost 5 bases to trimming and J lost 6 bases, with 14 bases between them. Looked up from germline, CDR1 is PRHDT and CDR2 is FYEKMQ (reference sequence). Complete variable domain (other parts from reference TRBV13 and TRBJ2-1): AAGVIQSPRHLIKEKRETATLKCYPIPRHDTVYWYQQGPGQDPQFLISFYEKMQSDKGSIPDRFSAQQFSDYHSELNMSSLELGDSALYFCASSPSTGFNEQFFGPGTRLTVL.

The rearrangement joins TRBV7-2 to TRBJ2-2, with D perhaps matching TRBD2 (5 bases). CDR1 is SGHTA and CDR2 is FQGNSA in the germline V gene. Trimming pared 5 bases from V and 6 bases from J, leaving 10 bases between. The CDR3 totals 13 residues. Here the CDR3 DNA reads TGTGCCAGCAGCCCCCAGAGGGCCGGGGAGCTGTTTTTT. Residues: CASSPQRAGELFF.

The CDR3 spells CASSIHGQSGELFF. The DNA of the CDR3 is TGTGCCAGTAGTATCCACGGACAGTCGGGGGAGCTGTTTTTT. The rearrangement uses TRBV19 and TRBJ2-2; a weak D match, TRBD1 (6 bases). Trimming removed 3 bases at V and 8 bases at J, with 13 bases between. Germline V lookup: CDR1 LNHDA, CDR2 SQIVND (reference sequence). The CDR3 sequence is 14 residues long. The variable domain in full, completed from reference TRBV19 and TRBJ2-2, reads DGGITQSPKYLFRKEGQNVTLSCEQNLNHDAMYWYRQDPGQGLRLIYYSQIVNDFQKGDIAEGYSVSREKKESFPLTVTSAQKNPTAFYLCASSIHGQSGELFFGEGSRLTVL.